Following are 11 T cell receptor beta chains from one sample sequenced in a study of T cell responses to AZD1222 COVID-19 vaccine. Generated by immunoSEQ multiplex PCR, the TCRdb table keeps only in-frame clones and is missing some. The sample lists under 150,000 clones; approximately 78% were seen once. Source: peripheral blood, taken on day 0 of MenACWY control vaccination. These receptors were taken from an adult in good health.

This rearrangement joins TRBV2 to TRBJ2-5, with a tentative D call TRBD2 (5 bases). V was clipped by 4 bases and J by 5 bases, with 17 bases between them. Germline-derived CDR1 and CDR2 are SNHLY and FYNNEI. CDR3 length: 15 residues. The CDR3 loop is CASSAEGTFGETQYF. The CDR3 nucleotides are TGTGCCAGCAGTGCAGAGGGTACCTTCGGTGAGACCCAGTACTTC.

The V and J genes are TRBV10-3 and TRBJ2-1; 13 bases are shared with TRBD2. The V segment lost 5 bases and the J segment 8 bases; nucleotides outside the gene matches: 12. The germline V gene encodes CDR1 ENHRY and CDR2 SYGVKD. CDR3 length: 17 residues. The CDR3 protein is CAISLLAGGPDRYEQFF. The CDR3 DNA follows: TGTGCCATCAGTTTACTAGCGGGGGGGCCCGATCGGTATGAGCAGTTCTTC.

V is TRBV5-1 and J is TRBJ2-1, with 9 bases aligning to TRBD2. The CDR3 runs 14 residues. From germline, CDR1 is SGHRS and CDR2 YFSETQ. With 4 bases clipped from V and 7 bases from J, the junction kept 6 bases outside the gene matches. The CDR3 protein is CASSSSGGRNEQFF. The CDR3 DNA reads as TGCGCCAGCAGCAGTAGCGGGGGACGAAATGAGCAGTTCTTC.

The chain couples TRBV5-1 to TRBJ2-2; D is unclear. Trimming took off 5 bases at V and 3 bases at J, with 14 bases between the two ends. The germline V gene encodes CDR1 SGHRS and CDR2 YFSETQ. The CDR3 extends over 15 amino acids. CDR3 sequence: CASSSSVQDTGELFF. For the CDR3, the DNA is TGCGCCAGCAGTTCGTCAGTCCAGGACACCGGGGAGCTGTTTTTT.

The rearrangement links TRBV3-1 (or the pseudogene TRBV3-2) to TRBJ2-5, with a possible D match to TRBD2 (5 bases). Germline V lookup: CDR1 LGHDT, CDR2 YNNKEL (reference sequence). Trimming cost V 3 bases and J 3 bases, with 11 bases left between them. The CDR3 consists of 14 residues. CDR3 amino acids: CASSHRTRKETQYF. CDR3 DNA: TGTGCCAGCAGCCACAGAACTAGAAAAGAGACCCAGTACTTC.

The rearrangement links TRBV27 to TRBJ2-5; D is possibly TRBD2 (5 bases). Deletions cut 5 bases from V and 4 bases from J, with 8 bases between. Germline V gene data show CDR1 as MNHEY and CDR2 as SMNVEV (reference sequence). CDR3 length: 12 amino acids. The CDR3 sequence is CASSEGGETQYF. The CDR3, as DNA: TGTGCCAGCAGTGAGGGCGGAGAGACCCAGTACTTC.

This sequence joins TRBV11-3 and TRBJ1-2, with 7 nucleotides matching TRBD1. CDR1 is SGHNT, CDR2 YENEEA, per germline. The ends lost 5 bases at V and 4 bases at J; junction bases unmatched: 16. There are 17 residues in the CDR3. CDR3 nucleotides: TGTGCCAGCAGCCACCGCCCCCGCAGGGGGAACTTCTATGGCTACACCTTC. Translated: CASSHRPRRGNFYGYTF.

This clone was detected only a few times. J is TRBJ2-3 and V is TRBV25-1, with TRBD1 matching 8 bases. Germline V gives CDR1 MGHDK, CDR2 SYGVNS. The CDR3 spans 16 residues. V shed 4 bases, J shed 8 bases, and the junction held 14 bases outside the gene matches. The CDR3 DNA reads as TGTGCCAGCAGTGTATCCGGACAGGGAGATCTCGGTACGCAGTATTTT. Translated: CASSVSGQGDLGTQYF.

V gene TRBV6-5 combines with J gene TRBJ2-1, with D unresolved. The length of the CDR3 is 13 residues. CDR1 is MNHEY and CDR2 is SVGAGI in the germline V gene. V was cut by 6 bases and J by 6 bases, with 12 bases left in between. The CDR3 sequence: CASRLSEANEQFF. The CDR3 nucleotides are TGTGCCAGCAGACTCTCAGAGGCCAATGAGCAGTTCTTC.

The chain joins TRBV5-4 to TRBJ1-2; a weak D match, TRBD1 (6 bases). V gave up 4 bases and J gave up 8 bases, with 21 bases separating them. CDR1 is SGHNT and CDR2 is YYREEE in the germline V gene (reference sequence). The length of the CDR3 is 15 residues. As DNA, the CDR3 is TGTGCCAGCAGCCTGGACCCGGGACAAGATTGGGGCTACACCTTC. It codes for CASSLDPGQDWGYTF.

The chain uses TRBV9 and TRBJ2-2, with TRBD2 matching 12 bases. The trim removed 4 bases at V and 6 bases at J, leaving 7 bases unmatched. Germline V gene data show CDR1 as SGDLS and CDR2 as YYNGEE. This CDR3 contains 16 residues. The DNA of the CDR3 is TGTGCCAGCAGCTCAGCTAGCGGGGGGGCCGCCGGGGAGCTGTTTTTT. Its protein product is CASSSASGGAAGELFF.